A single sample gave rise to the 9 T cell receptor beta chains below, sequenced in a study of T cell repertoires and HLA-DP antigens. No antigen has been assigned to these receptors. Repertoires were generated with immunoSEQ multiplex PCR, while TCRdb's copy carries only in-frame clones and drops some. The sample yields about 89,000 clones, about nine tenths seen once. Sequences were obtained from CD4+ T cells from PBMCs. The receptors were sampled from a man aged 45 to 65 in good health and CMV-seronegative.

The gene calls are TRBV27 and TRBJ2-7; 8 bases align to TRBD1. This CDR3 region has 14 residues. In germline, CDR1 is MNHEY, CDR2 SMNVEV (reference sequence). The trim removed 6 bases at V and 6 bases at J, leaving 10 bases unmatched. The CDR3 nucleotides read TGTGCCAGCAGCACACTTTCAGGGGGCGTCGAGCAGTACTTC. This sequence encodes CASSTLSGGVEQYF.

The chain employs TRBV2 and TRBJ2-7, with TRBD2 matching over 10 bases. This CDR3 spans 15 amino acids. Germline V CDR1 and CDR2: SNHLY, FYNNEI. J was trimmed by 6 bases and V by 6 bases; bases with no gene match: 11. The CDR3 bases are TGTGCCAGCAGGCTAGCGGGGGTCGGAGGCACCGAGCAGTACTTC. This codes for CASRLAGVGGTEQYF.

The chain links TRBV7-8 to TRBJ2-6, with 7 positions matching TRBD2. Germline values: CDR1 SGHVS, CDR2 FQNEAQ. With 6 bases clipped from V and 0 bases from J, the junction kept 8 bases outside the gene matches. The CDR3 runs to 17 residues. The CDR3 region has the DNA TGTGCCAGCAGTGGGGAGGGCGTCAGCTCTGGGGCCAACGTCCTGACTTTC. Translated, it gives CASSGEGVSSGANVLTF.

The rearrangement uses TRBV6-6 and TRBJ1-1; D remains unclear. CDR1 and CDR2 from the germline V gene are MNHNY and SVGAGI (reference sequence). V was cut by 5 bases and J by 9 bases, with 13 bases left in between. CDR3 length: 12 amino acids. The CDR3 protein is CASSTQVQQAFF. Here the CDR3 DNA reads TGTGCCAGCAGTACCCAGGTGCAACAAGCTTTCTTT.

The chain is built from TRBV7-8 and TRBJ2-4, with a tentative D call TRBD2 (5 bases). The germline V and J ends were trimmed by 5 bases and 1 base, with 12 bases remaining between them. The CDR3 extends over 15 amino acids. The V gene's germline CDR1 is SGHVS and CDR2 FQNEAQ. Here the CDR3 reads CASSLPAGAKNIQYF. The CDR3 nucleotides read TGTGCCAGCAGCCTACCGGCGGGTGCCAAAAACATTCAGTACTTC.

V and J are TRBV28 and TRBJ2-1; no definite D call. From germline, CDR1 is MDHEN and CDR2 SYDVKM. The V end lost 2 bases, the J end lost 0 bases, and 8 bases lay between the germline ends. CDR3 length equals 15 residues. CDR3 sequence reads: CASSLTVSSYNEQFF. The CDR3 nucleotides are TGTGCCAGCAGTTTAACGGTAAGCTCCTACAATGAGCAGTTCTTC.

The genes are TRBV15 and TRBJ2-7; 7 bases are a match to TRBD2. The CDR3 runs 17 residues. The V gene end was trimmed by 0 bases and the J gene end by 3 bases; junction bases not matched to a gene: 11. Per the germline V gene, CDR1 is LNHNV and CDR2 is YYDKDF (reference sequence). DNA of the CDR3: TGTGCCACCAGCAGAGATCCACCCCACAGCGGGATCTACGAGCAGTACTTC. Translation: CATSRDPPHSGIYEQYF.

This clone was counted once. V usage is TRBV5-1 and J usage is TRBJ2-7; 7 nucleotides match TRBD1. Germline V gene data show CDR1 as SGHRS and CDR2 as YFSETQ. J was trimmed by 0 bases and V by 0 bases; bases with no gene match: 3. This CDR3 is 15 amino acids long. The CDR3 coding sequence is TGCGCCAGCAGCTTGGGGCAGGGGGTCTCCTACGAGCAGTACTTC. Protein: CASSLGQGVSYEQYF.

V gene TRBV10-3 combines with J gene TRBJ1-1; D may be TRBD1 (6 bases). CDR3 length equals 14 residues. CDR1 and CDR2 from the germline V gene are ENHRY and SYGVKD. V was shortened by 6 bases and J by 1 base, with 12 bases between the two germline ends. CDR3 nucleotide sequence: TGTGCCATCAGGGAGACAGGACCGAACACTGAAGCTTTCTTT. It codes for CAIRETGPNTEAFF.